This is a list of T cell receptor beta chains from one sample in a study of T cells in Graves' hyperthyroidism and ophthalmopathy. TCRdb analysed the multiplex PCR reads with MiXCR anew, one entry per CDR3 protein. The table lists 450,000 to 500,000 distinct CDR3 sequences, 22% of them singletons. Sequencing was done on a sample of blood. The receptors come from a woman aged 70-85 years with Graves' ophthalmopathy. The CDR3 runs from the conserved cysteine through the conserved F or W. The D gene is left open where the match is weak. The listing skips clone size in some rows; elsewhere it reads once, few, many or a size class.

J gene	V gene	D gene	clone size	CDR3 DNA	CDR3 protein
TRBJ1-2	TRBV10-3	.	.	TGTGCCATCAGTGCGGACAGTTGGGGCTACACCTTC	CAISADSWGYTF
TRBJ2-1	TRBV20-1	TRBD1	few	TGCAGTGCTAGAGTAGGGGGCCTCGTTCTGAGCTCCTACAATGAGCAGTTCTTC	CSARVGGLVLSSYNEQFF
TRBJ2-1	TRBV3-1	.	.	TGTGCCAGCAGCCAATTTTCTTTGGTCCAGTTCTTC	CASSQFSLVQFF
TRBJ1-2	TRBV5-6	TRBD1	once	TGTGCCAGCTACAGGGGGCGGGACTATGGCTACACCTTC	CASYRGRDYGYTF
TRBJ2-3	TRBV5-1	TRBD2	few	TGCGCCAGCAGCTTGTTGGGACTAGCGGGAGCGGGCACAGATACGCAGTATTTT	CASSLLGLAGAGTDTQYF
TRBJ2-3	TRBV7-2	.	many	TGTGCCAGCAGGCGCGTTACCACAGATACGCAGTATTTT	CASRRVTTDTQYF
TRBJ2-7	TRBV24-1	.	few	TGTGCCACCAGTGACCAACCGGGACCGAAGTCCTACGAGCAGTACTTC	CATSDQPGPKSYEQYF
TRBJ1-2	TRBV3-1	TRBD1	.	TGTGCCAGCAGCCAAGGGACAGGCTCAAACTATGGCTACACCTTC	CASSQGTGSNYGYTF
TRBJ1-5	TRBV28	TRBD1	many	TGTGCCAGCAAAACAGGGGGCGGGGGGAGCAATCAGCCCCAGCATTTT	CASKTGGGGSNQPQHF
TRBJ1-6	TRBV2	.	.	TGTGCCAGCAGTTATCGACAGGTTAATTCACCCCTCCACTTT	CASSYRQVNSPLHF
TRBJ2-2	TRBV2	.	many	TGTGCCACTACCGGGTACACCGGGGAGCTGTTTTTT	CATTGYTGELFF
TRBJ2-4	TRBV12-3/TRBV12-4	.	.	TGTGCCAGCAGTTTTGCGGGACCGGCCCGGGGAAACATTCAGTACTTC	CASSFAGPARGNIQYF
TRBJ1-5	TRBV12-3/TRBV12-4	.	many	TGTGCCAGCAATCTAGACGGGACTAGCAATCAGCCCCAGCATTTT	CASNLDGTSNQPQHF
TRBJ1-1	TRBV5-1	.	once	TGCGCCAGCAGCTTGGGGGCCTTTAGGACCTCCGCTCTGAACACTGAAGCTTTCTTT	CASSLGAFRTSALNTEAFF
TRBJ2-2	TRBV20-1	TRBD1	few	TGCAGTGCGACCGTGGGACAGGGGACCACCGGGGAGCTGTTTTTT	CSATVGQGTTGELFF
TRBJ1-1	TRBV27	.	.	TGTGCCAGCAGTTTAAGAGGGGCTGAGAAGTTCGGAGTTTTCTTT	CASSLRGAEKFGVFF
TRBJ2-3	TRBV9	TRBD2	.	TGTGCCAGCAGCGTAGGGGTTTCGGGGGGAGCCACAGATACGCAGTATTTT	CASSVGVSGGATDTQYF
TRBJ2-3	TRBV5-1	.	.	TGCGCCAGCAGCCAACTGGGGGAGCGCACAGATACGCAGTATTTT	CASSQLGERTDTQYF
TRBJ1-2	TRBV28	TRBD1	many	TGTGCCAGCAGTGCCCCGGGACAGGGGAACTATGGCTACACCTTC	CASSAPGQGNYGYTF
TRBJ2-3	TRBV6-1	TRBD2	few	TGTGCCAGCTTTTCGAGACTAGCGGGAGATACGCAGTATTTT	CASFSRLAGDTQYF
TRBJ2-7	TRBV7-8	.	few	TGTGCCAGCAGCTTACCGGGCAGGGCGAACGAGCAGTACTTC	CASSLPGRANEQYF
TRBJ2-5	TRBV2	TRBD2	few	TGTGCCACCAAGAAGGGACTAGCGGGGGGGGGGCCAGAGACCCAGTACTTC	CATKKGLAGGGPETQYF
TRBJ2-5	TRBV7-2	.	.	TGTGCCAGCAGCTTAGGGACAAACCAAGAGACCCAGTACTTC	CASSLGTNQETQYF
TRBJ2-1	TRBV7-3	TRBD1	many	TGTGCCAGCAGCTTGTCAGGGGGCGAGTGGAATGAGCAGTTCTTC	CASSLSGGEWNEQFF
TRBJ1-1	TRBV3-1	.	many	TGTGCCAGCAGCCGAGGGGGGGCGGGGACTGAAGCTTTCTTT	CASSRGGAGTEAFF
TRBJ1-1	TRBV12-3/TRBV12-4	.	many	TGTGCCAGCAGAATACACCTTGGGGACACTGAAGCTTTCTTT	CASRIHLGDTEAFF
TRBJ2-1	TRBV4-3	TRBD1	.	TGCGCCAGCAGCCAAGAAGGAGCAGGGGGCAATGAGCAGTTCTTC	CASSQEGAGGNEQFF
TRBJ2-7	TRBV5-6	.	few	TGTGCCAGCGGGGAGATCTACGAGCAGTACTTC	CASGEIYEQYF
TRBJ1-5	TRBV6-1	.	.	TGTGCCAGCAGTGAAATGGACGGAGGTCAGCCCCAGCATTTT	CASSEMDGGQPQHF